This passage covers 19 T cell receptor beta chains from one sample sequenced in a study of T cell changes during pregnancy in multiple sclerosis (dated by TCRdb to about 2019). Library preparation employed the immunoSEQ multiplex PCR assay. TCRdb took over this immuneACCESS table, retaining in-frame rearrangements with V and J assigned. Such tables are incomplete; in checked studies, under half of the missing clones stem from an unresolved V gene, and the remainder is unexplained. The sample has some 64,000 clones on record, 90% of them singletons. The top ten constitute roughly 0.82% of the sample. Material: peripheral blood, obtained in the first trimester of pregnancy. The receptors shown here come from a female donor in good health, enrolled as a control in a pregnancy study.

Concerning this clone: The germline gene is not matched at one end of the junction; a read error may be the cause. The V gene is TRBV5-1, the J gene TRBJ1-2; TRBD1 agrees at 8 bases. Germline CDR1 SGHRS, CDR2 YFSETQ. The CDR3 contains 14 residues. The CDR3 sequence: CASSGGQGNDGYTF. The CDR3 coding sequence is TGCGCCAGCAGCGGTGGACAGGGTAACGATGGCTACACCTTC. Combining the CDR3 with reference TRBV5-1 and TRBJ1-2 gives the whole variable domain KAGVTQTPRYLIKTRGQQVTLSCSPISGHRSVSWYQQTPGQGLQFLFEYFSETQRNKGNFPGRFSGRQFSNSRSEMNVSTLELGDSALYLCASSGGQGNDGYTFGSGTRLTVV.

This clone appeared once. The chain carries TRBV2 and TRBJ2-7; TRBD1 agrees at 7 bases. With V trimmed by 5 bases and J by 2 bases, 6 bases remained unmatched. CDR1 and CDR2 (germline): SNHLY, FYNNEI. CDR3 size: 14 residues. The CDR3 here is CASSYTGATYEQYF. DNA of the CDR3: TGTGCCAGCAGTTATACAGGGGCGACCTACGAGCAGTACTTC.

This chain joins TRBV2 and TRBJ1-5; possible D gene TRBD1, 6 bases. CDR3 length equals 14 residues. The ends were cut back, 6 bases at V and 1 base at J, with 10 bases in the middle. CDR1 SNHLY and CDR2 FYNNEI come from the germline V gene. CDR3 DNA: TGTGCCAGCAGGACTACAGGGAGCAATCAGCCCCAGCATTTT. Amino acid sequence: CASRTTGSNQPQHF.

The chain links TRBV14 to TRBJ1-5; D perhaps matches TRBD1 (6 bases). There are 16 residues in the CDR3. V was shortened by 3 bases and J by 0 bases, with 12 bases between the two germline ends. Germline V gene sequence: CDR1 SGHDN, CDR2 FVKESK. CDR3 nucleotide sequence: TGTGCCAGCAGCCAGAGGGGGGGGGATAGCAATCAGCCCCAGCATTTT. Amino acids: CASSQRGGDSNQPQHF.

J is TRBJ2-1 and V is TRBV4-3; 10 bases line up with TRBD2. The CDR3 is 18 residues long. V lost 0 bases, J lost 8 bases, and 13 bases stayed unmatched. The V gene's germline CDR1 is LGHNA and CDR2 YSLEER. The CDR3 DNA reads as TGCGCCAGCAGCCAAGAGGGGCTAGCGGGGGTCCAGCGCGATGAGCAGTTCTTC. As protein: CASSQEGLAGVQRDEQFF.

The V gene is TRBV5-6, the J gene TRBJ1-2; D is uncertain. Germline CDR1 and CDR2: SGHDT and YYEEEE. The CDR3 spans 12 residues. Trimming cost V 4 bases and J 2 bases, with 6 bases left between them. For the CDR3, the DNA is TGTGCCAGCAGCCCGGAGAACTATGGCTACACCTTC. As protein: CASSPENYGYTF.

This chain links TRBV27 with TRBJ2-1; tentatively, D is TRBD2 (5 bases). Germline V lookup: CDR1 MNHEY, CDR2 SMNVEV (reference sequence). The CDR3 runs 14 residues. Deletions cut 2 bases from V and 3 bases from J, with 8 bases between. The CDR3, as DNA: TGTGCCAGCAGTTTAAGGAGGATCTACAATGAGCAGTTCTTC. Protein sequence: CASSLRRIYNEQFF.

This clone appeared a few times. The V call is TRBV1, the J call TRBJ2-2; TRBD2, as called in the table, went unchecked against the DNA. TRBV1 is a listed pseudogene. There are 14 residues in the CDR3. Written as DNA, the CDR3 is TGCACCAGCAGAGGGCGGGGGGCTCCCGGGGAGCTGTTTTTT. Translating it yields CTSRGRGAPGELFF.

In nucleotides, the CDR3 is TGTGCCAGCAGTACCAGGGACTATGGCTACACCTTC. Protein sequence: CASSTRDYGYTF. The genes are TRBV6-5 and TRBJ1-2, with D tentatively TRBD1 (5 bases). Germline V lookup: CDR1 MNHEY, CDR2 SVGAGI. Trimming took 5 bases from V and 3 from J, leaving 7 bases between them. This CDR3 contains 12 residues.

The chain carries TRBV7-8 and TRBJ1-5; a possible D gene is TRBD1 (6 bases). This CDR3 contains 16 residues. CDR1 and CDR2 (germline): SGHVS, FQNEAQ. V lost 5 bases, J lost 0 bases, and 14 bases lay in between. The CDR3 here is CASSPRQALSNQPQHF. CDR3 in DNA: TGTGCCAGCAGCCCTAGACAGGCACTTAGCAATCAGCCCCAGCATTTT. Full variable domain (remainder filled in from reference TRBV7-8 and TRBJ1-5): GAGVSQSPRYKVAKRGQDVALRCDPISGHVSLFWYQQALGQGPEFLTYFQNEAQLDKSGLPSDRFFAERPEGSVSTLKIQRTQQEDSAVYLCASSPRQALSNQPQHFGDGTRLSIL.

The chain uses TRBV10-3 and TRBJ2-7, with TRBD1 as a possible D gene (6 bases). V lost 0 bases to trimming and J lost 0 bases, with 6 bases between them. The CDR3 length is 14 residues. In germline, CDR1 is ENHRY, CDR2 SYGVKD. This CDR3 reads CAISESDSSYEQYF. In DNA, the CDR3 is TGTGCCATCAGTGAGTCGGACAGCTCCTACGAGCAGTACTTC.

This clone showed up just a few times. This chain connects TRBV12-5 to TRBJ2-1; tentatively, D is TRBD1 (5 bases). This CDR3 is 13 amino acids long. Germline V gene sequence: CDR1 LGHNT, CDR2 FRNRAP. V was pared by 6 bases and J by 8 bases, with 14 bases between. CDR3: CASGEQADDEQFF. The CDR3 bases are TGTGCTAGTGGGGAACAGGCTGACGATGAGCAGTTCTTC.

The chain is built from TRBV6-6 and TRBJ1-5; possible D gene TRBD1, 5 bases. Looked up from germline, CDR1 is MNHNY and CDR2 is SVGAGI (reference sequence). CDR3 size: 15 residues. Trimming left V 0 bases short and J 5 bases short, with 11 bases between. The CDR3 DNA reads as TGTGCCAGCAGTTACTCTGGCAGGGAACATCAGCCCCAGCATTTT. It yields the protein CASSYSGREHQPQHF.

This chain links TRBV30 with TRBJ1-2; 9 bases map to TRBD1. Germline CDR1 and CDR2: GTSNPN and SVGIG (reference sequence). The V gene end was trimmed by 5 bases and the J gene end by 5 bases; junction bases not matched to a gene: 9. The CDR3 totals 14 residues. The CDR3 DNA follows: TGTGCCTGGGACGCCGGACAGGGGAATTATGGCTACACCTTC. Its translation: CAWDAGQGNYGYTF.

The V gene is TRBV5-6, the J gene TRBJ1-6; TRBD1 aligns across 7 bases. Germline V gives CDR1 SGHDT, CDR2 YYEEEE. The length of the CDR3 is 15 residues. V lost 0 bases, J lost 10 bases, and 7 bases stayed unmatched. CDR3: CASSLAKQGRSPLHF. The CDR3, as DNA: TGTGCCAGCAGCTTGGCCAAACAGGGGCGGTCACCCCTCCACTTT.

The chain recombines TRBV27 with TRBJ2-1, with 8 bases aligning to TRBD1. Germline lookup yields CDR1 MNHEY and CDR2 SMNVEV (reference sequence). With 4 bases clipped from V and 10 bases from J, the junction kept 12 bases outside the gene matches. The CDR3 totals 15 residues. The CDR3 region is CASSSLTAGGLEQFF. CDR3 DNA: TGTGCCAGCAGTTCACTTACCGCAGGGGGCCTGGAGCAGTTCTTC.

As DNA, the CDR3 is TGTGCCATCATGGGGGGGACTGAAGCTTTCTTT. As protein: CAIMGGTEAFF. The genes are TRBV10-3 and TRBJ1-1, with TRBD1 as a possible D gene (5 bases). The germline gives CDR1 ENHRY, CDR2 SYGVKD. There are 11 residues in the CDR3. The ends were cut back, 7 bases at V and 5 bases at J, with 8 bases in the middle.

The V call is TRBV5-5, the J call TRBJ2-3; 7 nucleotides align to TRBD2. Germline V gene data show CDR1 as SGHKS and CDR2 as YYEKEE (reference sequence). V lost 0 bases, J lost 0 bases, and 7 bases stayed unmatched. CDR3 size: 17 residues. CDR3 nucleotide sequence: TGTGCCAGCAGCTTGGCCCCCCGGCGGGGGAGCACAGATACGCAGTATTTT. This codes for CASSLAPRRGSTDTQYF.

The DNA for the CDR3 is TGTGCCAGCAGTAAGACAGGGGCCTACACAGATACGCAGTATTTT. Its translation: CASSKTGAYTDTQYF. The chain uses TRBV2 and TRBJ2-3, with TRBD1 identical over 8 bases. The V gene's germline CDR1 is SNHLY and CDR2 FYNNEI. Unmatched junction bases numbered 6, after V lost 5 bases and J lost 2 bases. This CDR3 is 15 amino acids long.